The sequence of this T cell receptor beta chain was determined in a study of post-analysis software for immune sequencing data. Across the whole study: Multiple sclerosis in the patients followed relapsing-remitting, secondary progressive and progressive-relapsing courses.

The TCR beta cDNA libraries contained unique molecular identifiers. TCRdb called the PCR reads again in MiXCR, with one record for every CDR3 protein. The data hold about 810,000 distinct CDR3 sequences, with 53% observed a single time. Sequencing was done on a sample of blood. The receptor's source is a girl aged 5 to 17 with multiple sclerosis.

The CDR3 loop is CASSLTSGRLGEQFF. The CDR3 nucleotides read TGCGCCAGCAGCTTGACTAGCGGGAGGTTGGGTGAGCAGTTCTTC. This chain uses TRBV5-1 with TRBJ2-1; 12 bases map to TRBD2. This CDR3 region has 15 residues. J gave up 9 bases and V 1 base, and 5 bases lay outside the gene matches. Germline V gene sequence: CDR1 SGHRS, CDR2 YFSETQ.